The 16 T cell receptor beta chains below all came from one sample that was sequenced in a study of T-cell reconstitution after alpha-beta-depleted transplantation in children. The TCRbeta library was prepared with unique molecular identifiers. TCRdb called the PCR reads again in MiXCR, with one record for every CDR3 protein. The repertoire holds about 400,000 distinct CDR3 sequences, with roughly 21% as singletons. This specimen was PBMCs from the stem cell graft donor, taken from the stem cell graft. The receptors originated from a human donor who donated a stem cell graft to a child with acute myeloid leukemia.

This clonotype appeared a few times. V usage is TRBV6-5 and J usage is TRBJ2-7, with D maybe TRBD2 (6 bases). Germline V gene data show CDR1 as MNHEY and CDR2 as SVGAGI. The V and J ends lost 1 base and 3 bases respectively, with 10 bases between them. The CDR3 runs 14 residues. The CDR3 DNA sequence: TGTGCCAGCAGTTACTACCGGAGGGACTACGAGCAGTACTTC. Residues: CASSYYRRDYEQYF.

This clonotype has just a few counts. Written as DNA, the CDR3 is TGCAGCGTTGAGTCTCCGGAGGGCCTCAACGAGCAGTACTTC. Translation gives CSVESPEGLNEQYF. The chain couples TRBV29-1 to TRBJ2-7; tentatively, D is TRBD2 (6 bases). This CDR3 comprises 14 residues. Germline CDR1 and CDR2: SQVTM and ANQGSEA. The V gene lost 3 bases and the J gene lost 5 bases, with 17 bases spanning the gap.

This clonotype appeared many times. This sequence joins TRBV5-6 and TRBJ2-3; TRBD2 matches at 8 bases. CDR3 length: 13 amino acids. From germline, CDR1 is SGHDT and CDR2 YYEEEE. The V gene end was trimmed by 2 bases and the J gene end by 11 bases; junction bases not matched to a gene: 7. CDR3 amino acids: CASSLAGAGGQYF. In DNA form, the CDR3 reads TGTGCCAGCAGCTTAGCGGGGGCCGGAGGGCAGTATTTT.

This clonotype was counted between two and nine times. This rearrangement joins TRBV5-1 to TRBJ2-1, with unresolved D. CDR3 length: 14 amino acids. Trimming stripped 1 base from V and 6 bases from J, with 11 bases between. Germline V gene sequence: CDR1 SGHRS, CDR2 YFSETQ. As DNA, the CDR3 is TGCGCCAGCAGCTTGCGGTGGAGTACCAATGAGCAGTTCTTC. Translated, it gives CASSLRWSTNEQFF.

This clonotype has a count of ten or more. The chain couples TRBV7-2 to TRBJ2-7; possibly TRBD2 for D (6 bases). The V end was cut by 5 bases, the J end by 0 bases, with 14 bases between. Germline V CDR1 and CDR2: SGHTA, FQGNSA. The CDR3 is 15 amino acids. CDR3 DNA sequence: TGTGCCAGCAGCCTTAGGTCGCGGGGCTCCTACGAGCAGTACTTC. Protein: CASSLRSRGSYEQYF.

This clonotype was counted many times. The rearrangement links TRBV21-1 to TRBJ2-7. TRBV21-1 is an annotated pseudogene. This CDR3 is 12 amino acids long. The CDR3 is CASSKELSEQYF. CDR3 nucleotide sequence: TGTGCCAGCAGCAAAGAACTTTCCGAGCAGTACTTC.

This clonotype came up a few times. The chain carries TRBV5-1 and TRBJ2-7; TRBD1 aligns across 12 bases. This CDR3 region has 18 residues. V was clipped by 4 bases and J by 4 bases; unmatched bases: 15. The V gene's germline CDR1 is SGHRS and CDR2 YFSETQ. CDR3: CASSQGTGGAWASYEQYF. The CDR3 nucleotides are TGCGCCAGCAGCCAAGGGACAGGGGGCGCATGGGCTAGTTACGAGCAGTACTTC.

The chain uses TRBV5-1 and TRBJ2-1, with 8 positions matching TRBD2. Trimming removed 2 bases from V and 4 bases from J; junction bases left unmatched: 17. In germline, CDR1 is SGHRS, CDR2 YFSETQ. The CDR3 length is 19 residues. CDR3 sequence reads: CASSFLSLVSGGLYNEQFF. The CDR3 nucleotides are TGCGCCAGCAGCTTCCTCTCTCTCGTGTCGGGAGGGTTATACAATGAGCAGTTCTTC.

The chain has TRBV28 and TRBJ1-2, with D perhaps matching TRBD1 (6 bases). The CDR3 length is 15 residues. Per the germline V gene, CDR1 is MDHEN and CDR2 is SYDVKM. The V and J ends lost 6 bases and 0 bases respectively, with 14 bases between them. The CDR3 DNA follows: TGTGCCAGCAGCGAAGACAGGACTCCTAACTATGGCTACACCTTC. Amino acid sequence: CASSEDRTPNYGYTF.

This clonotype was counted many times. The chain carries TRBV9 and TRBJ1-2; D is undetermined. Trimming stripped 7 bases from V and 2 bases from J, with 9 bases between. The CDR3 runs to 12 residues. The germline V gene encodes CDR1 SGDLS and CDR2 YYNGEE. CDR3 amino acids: CASQDDNYGYTF. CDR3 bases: TGTGCCAGCCAGGATGACAACTATGGCTACACCTTC.

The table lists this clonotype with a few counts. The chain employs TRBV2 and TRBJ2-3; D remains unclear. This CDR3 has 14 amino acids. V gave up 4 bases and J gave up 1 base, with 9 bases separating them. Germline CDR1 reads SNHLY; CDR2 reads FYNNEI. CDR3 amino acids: CASSVKSGTDTQYF. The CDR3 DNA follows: TGTGCCAGCAGTGTAAAGAGCGGCACAGATACGCAGTATTTT.

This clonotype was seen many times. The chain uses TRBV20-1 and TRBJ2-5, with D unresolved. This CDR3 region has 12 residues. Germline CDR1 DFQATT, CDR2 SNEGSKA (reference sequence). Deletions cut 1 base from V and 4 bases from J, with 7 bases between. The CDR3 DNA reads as TGCAGTGCTAGAGCCCTGTTAGAGACCCAGTACTTC. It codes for CSARALLETQYF.

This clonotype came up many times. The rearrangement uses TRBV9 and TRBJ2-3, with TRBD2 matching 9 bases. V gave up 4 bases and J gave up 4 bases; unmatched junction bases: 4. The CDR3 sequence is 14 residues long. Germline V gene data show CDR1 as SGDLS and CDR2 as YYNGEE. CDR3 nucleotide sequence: TGTGCCAGCAGCAGGGGACTAGCTTCAGATACGCAGTATTTT. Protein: CASSRGLASDTQYF.

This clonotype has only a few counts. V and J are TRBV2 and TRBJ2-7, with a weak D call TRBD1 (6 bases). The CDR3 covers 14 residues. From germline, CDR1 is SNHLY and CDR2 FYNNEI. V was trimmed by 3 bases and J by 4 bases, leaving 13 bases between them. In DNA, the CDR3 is TGTGCCAGCAGTGATTGGGGACAATTTTACGAGCAGTACTTC. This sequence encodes CASSDWGQFYEQYF. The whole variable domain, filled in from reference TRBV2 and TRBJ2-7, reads EPEVTQTPSHQVTQMGQEVILRCVPISNHLYFYWYRQILGQKVEFLVSFYNNEISEKSEIFDDQFSVERPDGSNFTLKIRSTKLEDSAMYFCASSDWGQFYEQYFGPGTRLTVT.

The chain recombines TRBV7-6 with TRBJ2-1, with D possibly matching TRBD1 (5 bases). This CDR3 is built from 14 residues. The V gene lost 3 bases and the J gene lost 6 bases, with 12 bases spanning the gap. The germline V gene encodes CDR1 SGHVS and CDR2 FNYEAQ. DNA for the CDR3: TGTGCCAGCAGCTTGCCCCGACAGAGCAATGAGCAGTTCTTC. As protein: CASSLPRQSNEQFF.

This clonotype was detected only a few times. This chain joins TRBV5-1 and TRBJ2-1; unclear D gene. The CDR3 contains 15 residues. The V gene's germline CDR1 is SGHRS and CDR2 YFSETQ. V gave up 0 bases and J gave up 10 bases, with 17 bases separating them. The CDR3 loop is CASSLVDGEGQEQFF. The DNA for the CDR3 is TGCGCCAGCAGCTTGGTAGATGGAGAAGGGCAGGAGCAGTTCTTC.